A selection of T cell receptor beta chains follows, all from one sample in a study of T cell responses to AZD1222 COVID-19 vaccine. Sequencing was performed with immunoSEQ multiplex PCR; in TCRdb, only in-frame clones are kept and a portion is missing. The table shows about 60,000 clones, with 85% occurring only once. The sample in question was peripheral blood, obtained on day 0 of AZD1222 vaccination. These receptors originate from an adult in good health. CDR3s include the opening cysteine and the closing phenylalanine or tryptophan. The D gene is left open where the match is weak. Clone size appears in some rows only: once, few, many, or a class for an expanded clone.

>TRBV20-1|TRBJ2-3|-|TRBD2
TGCAGTGCTAGTGGGGGACTAGCGGGGTCCCCCGATACGCAGTATTTT
CSASGGLAGSPDTQYF
>TRBV28|TRBJ1-6|few|-
TGTGCCAGCAGTTTAGGGAGAAATTCACCCCTCCACTTT
CASSLGRNSPLHF
>TRBV19|TRBJ1-1|few|-
TGTGCCAGTAGTAATCAGGGGTTGAACACTGAAGCTTTCTTT
CASSNQGLNTEAFF
>TRBV5-6|TRBJ1-2|-|-
TGTGCCAGCAGCTTGGGACTTCCATCGGGGGGCTACACCTTC
CASSLGLPSGGYTF
>TRBV3-1/TRBV3-2|TRBJ2-3|-|-
TGTGCCAGCGTCTGCAGGGGACGTACAGATACGCAGTATTTT
CASVCRGRTDTQYF
>TRBV3-1/TRBV3-2|TRBJ1-4|-|-
TGTGCCAGCAGCTCAGTACCGCCGGGAAAACTGTTTTTT
CASSSVPPGKLFF
>TRBV21-1|TRBJ2-1|-|-
TGTGCCAGCAGCCAAAAGAGGGAACAATCTAGCCATAGCTCCTACAATGAGCAGTTCTTC
CASSQKREQSSHSSYNEQFF
>TRBV30|TRBJ1-2|-|-
TGTGCCTGGAGTGTAGGGGGGGGCTATGGCTACACCTTC
CAWSVGGGYGYTF
>TRBV5-1|TRBJ1-1|once|-
TGCGCCAGCAGCCCGGGACACCCGAACACTGAAGCTTTCTTT
CASSPGHPNTEAFF
>TRBV9|TRBJ1-3|-|-
TGTGCCAGCAGCGTAGAACTCCAGTCCTCTGGAAACACCATATATTTT
CASSVELQSSGNTIYF
>TRBV2|TRBJ2-2|-|-
TGTGCCAGCAGTTTCGGCACCGGGGAGCTGTTTTTT
CASSFGTGELFF
>TRBV7-2|TRBJ1-1|few|-
TGTGCCAGCGCCGATATGGGCGGGGACACTGAAGCTTTCTTT
CASADMGGDTEAFF
>TRBV20-1|TRBJ2-2|-|TRBD2
TGCAGTGCTAGTGACCTAGGGCGGGGGGGTCTCGCGGAGCTGTTTTTT
CSASDLGRGGLAELFF
>TRBV3-1/TRBV3-2|TRBJ1-2|-|-
TGTGCCAGCCATCCTTCGTCAGCTAACTATGGCTACACCTTC
CASHPSSANYGYTF
>TRBV24-1|TRBJ2-3|-|-
TGTGCCACCAGTGATCGGAATCCTAGCACAGATACGCAGTATTTT
CATSDRNPSTDTQYF
>TRBV20-1|TRBJ2-5|-|TRBD2
TGCAGTGCTAGTCCTGGGACTAGCGGGTGGGAGACCCAGTACTTC
CSASPGTSGWETQYF
>TRBV7-2|TRBJ2-7|-|-
TGTGCCAGCAGCCCTCTCCTAGGTAACTACGAGCAGTACTTC
CASSPLLGNYEQYF
>TRBV11-1|TRBJ1-6|-|-
TGTGCCAGCAGCAGGACTAACAATTCACCCCTCCACTTT
CASSRTNNSPLHF
>TRBV5-1|TRBJ1-2|-|TRBD1
TGCGCCAGCAGGCCTTCAGGGGGCAAGAATGGCTACACCTTC
CASRPSGGKNGYTF
>TRBV14|TRBJ1-2|-|-
TGTGCCAGCAGCCAAGATTGGGCCGGCGTATATGGCTACACCTTC
CASSQDWAGVYGYTF
>TRBV6-5|TRBJ1-2|once|-
TGTGCCAGCAGTTACTCGGCAGGCCCTCGAGGCTACACCTTC
CASSYSAGPRGYTF
>TRBV10-3|TRBJ1-1|-|-
TGTGCCACCCGTCGAGGTTCCTCTGACACTGAAGCTTTCTTT
CATRRGSSDTEAFF
>TRBV4-2|TRBJ2-1|many|TRBD2
TGTGCCAGCAGCCAGGGAACTAGCGGGGTTAACAATGAGCAGTTCTTC
CASSQGTSGVNNEQFF
>TRBV9|TRBJ2-6|-|-
TGTGCCAGCAGCGCACCTCCTGGGGCCAACGTCCTGACTTTC
CASSAPPGANVLTF
>TRBV19|TRBJ1-1|-|-
TGTGCCAGTAGTATCACAGGGATTGGCACTGAAGCTTTCTTT
CASSITGIGTEAFF
>TRBV13|TRBJ2-7|-|TRBD2
TGTGCCAGCAGTCCGGGACTAGGCCGGCGCGAGCAGTACTTC
CASSPGLGRREQYF
>TRBV20-1|TRBJ1-6|few|-
TGCAGGTCGGGGATCAATTCACCCCTCCACTTT
CRSGINSPLHF
>TRBV3-1/TRBV3-2|TRBJ1-1|-|-
TGTGCCAGCACTCCCAAAAATCCAGCCACTGAAGCTTTCTTT
CASTPKNPATEAFF
>TRBV6-5|TRBJ2-7|few|-
TGTGCCAGCAGTTACTCGGGTCTCGTGGACGAGCAGTACTTC
CASSYSGLVDEQYF
>TRBV12-3/TRBV12-4|TRBJ2-1|-|TRBD2
TGTGCCAGCCGGGGGGGACTAAACAATGAGCAGTTCTTC
CASRGGLNNEQFF
>TRBV7-6|TRBJ1-5|-|-
TGTGCCAGCAGCAGAGATGGGGCGGTTCAGCCCCAGCATTTT
CASSRDGAVQPQHF
>TRBV3-1/TRBV3-2|TRBJ2-3|many|TRBD2
TGTGCCAGCAGCCCTTCCGGGACTAGGCTCACAGATACGCAGTATTTT
CASSPSGTRLTDTQYF
>TRBV5-4|TRBJ1-6|-|-
TGTGCCAGCAGCTTCGGTCAGAACTATAATTCACCCCTCCACTTT
CASSFGQNYNSPLHF
>TRBV28|TRBJ2-7|once|TRBD1
TGTGCCAGCAGTCAAGCAGGGGGCGCCGCCTACGAGCAGTACTTC
CASSQAGGAAYEQYF
>TRBV5-1|TRBJ2-2|-|-
TGCGCCAGCAGCTTGAAGGGGAACCAAGGGGAGCTGTTTTTT
CASSLKGNQGELFF
>TRBV18|TRBJ2-2|-|TRBD2
TGTGCCAGCTCACCACTACCCGGGACTAGCGCCCACACCGGGGAGCTGTTTTTT
CASSPLPGTSAHTGELFF
>TRBV9|TRBJ2-6|-|TRBD1
TGTGCCAGCAGCGTACTGACAGGGTCTGGCGGGGCCAACGTCCTGACTTTC
CASSVLTGSGGANVLTF
>TRBV24-1|TRBJ2-7|-|-
TGTGCCAACATATCCTCCGCGGGGCGTAACGGGGCCGAGCAGTACTTC
CANISSAGRNGAEQYF
>TRBV5-4|TRBJ1-2|-|-
TGTGCCAGCAGCTTGCCGCCCGGATCTAACTATGGCTACACCTTC
CASSLPPGSNYGYTF
>TRBV5-1|TRBJ1-1|-|-
TGCGCCAGCAGCTTGACGGGGTCCCACACTGAAGCTTTCTTT
CASSLTGSHTEAFF
>TRBV19|TRBJ1-4|-|-
TGTGCCAGTAGTATAGTAGGGGACGATGAAAAACTGTTTTTT
CASSIVGDDEKLFF
>TRBV9|TRBJ1-1|-|-
TGTGCCAGCAGCGTAGGGCCGAACACTGAAGCTTTCTTT
CASSVGPNTEAFF
>TRBV12-5|TRBJ1-5|-|-
TGTGCTAGTGGTTTGCCAAGGACAGCACGACGTCAGCCCCAGCATTTT
CASGLPRTARRQPQHF
>TRBV18|TRBJ2-7|-|-
TGTGCCAGCTCGACAGACCAAATGTACGAGCAGTACTTC
CASSTDQMYEQYF
>TRBV28|TRBJ2-1|-|-
TGTGCCAGCAGTCTCCACAGTAATTCCTACAATGAGCAGTTCTTC
CASSLHSNSYNEQFF
>TRBV28|TRBJ1-5|-|TRBD1
TGTGCCAGCAGTTCCCAGGGGGGTGGTCAGCCCCAGCATTTT
CASSSQGGGQPQHF
>TRBV28|TRBJ2-1|-|-
TGTGCCACCATAGAACTATTACACAGATACAATGAGCAGTTCTTC
CATIELLHRYNEQFF
>TRBV27|TRBJ1-5|-|TRBD1
TGTGCCAGCAGCCCCCAGCCAGGGGGCTTTACGGCCCAGCATTTT
CASSPQPGGFTAQHF
>TRBV11-3|TRBJ2-5|-|TRBD1
TGTGCCAGCAGCCCAGGGGGTCCCCAAGAGACCCAGTACTTC
CASSPGGPQETQYF
>TRBV9|TRBJ1-2|-|-
TGTGCCAGCAGCGGTAGTAGTAACTATGGCTACACCTTC
CASSGSSNYGYTF
>TRBV6-1|TRBJ2-7|-|-
TGTGCCAGCAGTGATCAGGAATGGGAGCAGTACTTC
CASSDQEWEQYF
>TRBV21-1|TRBJ1-2|-|-
TGTGCCAGTGGGACCCACGGATTCGTTTATGGCTACACCTTC
CASGTHGFVYGYTF
>TRBV2|TRBJ2-7|-|TRBD2
TGTGCCAGCAATTCTGGACTAGCTCCCTACGAGCAGTACTTC
CASNSGLAPYEQYF
>TRBV28|TRBJ2-7|-|TRBD1
TGTGCCAGCAGTTATTCCCTACCAGCGGGGACAGGGTCCTACGAGCAGTACTTC
CASSYSLPAGTGSYEQYF
>TRBV7-3|TRBJ2-3|-|-
TGTGCCAGCAGCTCACTAGGAAAGCAGGATACGCAGTATTTT
CASSSLGKQDTQYF
>TRBV19|TRBJ1-2|-|-
TGTGCCAGTAGTATAGATAGCTCCGCGGACATCTATGGCTACACCTTC
CASSIDSSADIYGYTF